This TCR beta chain was sequenced in a study of T cells in Graves' hyperthyroidism and ophthalmopathy. This clonotype was detected many times. TCR beta CDR3 regions were amplified from RNA transcripts. With the HTBI primer set, the TCR CDR3 went through a first round of RT-PCR. A single record per CDR3 protein comes from TCRdb applying MiXCR to the multiplex PCR reads. This table holds hundreds of thousands of distinct CDR3 sequences, less than 45% found once. The CDR3 totals 14 residues. With 6 bases removed from V and 15 bases from J, the gap between germline ends came to 21 bases. The chain joins TRBV12-3 or TRBV12-4 to TRBJ1-6, with D possibly being TRBD1 (6 bases). This TCR derives from an adult man with Graves' disease, either hyperthyroidism or ophthalmopathy (not recorded which). The source material was peripheral blood or thyroid tissue (not recorded which). CDR3 protein: CASSSRQGRPHLHF. The DNA for the CDR3 is TGTGCCAGCAGCTCGCGGCAGGGGCGGCCCCACCTCCACTTT.